A selection of T cell receptor beta chains follows, all from one sample in a study of blood T cells in healthy people across ages. MiXCR, run by TCRdb on the 5' RACE reads, gives a single entry per CDR3 protein. The repertoire holds approximately 800,000 distinct CDR3 sequences, with 50% to 65% as singletons. Sequenced input: blood. These receptors came from a man older than 75 in good health. Both conserved end residues are part of each CDR3. A D gene is named only where the DNA matches it firmly. Where a row states a size, it is once, few, many or the class of an expanded clone; other rows omit it.

TRBV29-1	.	.	TRBJ1-1	CSVAAGKTEAFF	TGCAGCGTTGCGGCAGGGAAGACTGAAGCTTTCTTT
TRBV20-1	.	TRBD1	TRBJ1-5	CSARGKWDSYSNQPQHF	TGCAGTGCTCGGGGGAAATGGGACAGCTATAGCAATCAGCCCCAGCATTTT
TRBV5-1	few	.	TRBJ1-1	CASSLRPANTEAFF	TGCGCCAGCAGCCTCCGACCAGCGAACACTGAAGCTTTCTTT
TRBV20-1	few	.	TRBJ2-1	CSARDPLGTNEQFF	TGCAGTGCTAGAGATCCCCTAGGAACGAATGAGCAGTTCTTC
TRBV6-5	few	TRBD2	TRBJ2-2	CASSSLAGGPTELFF	TGTGCCAGCAGTTCCCTAGCGGGAGGGCCAACGGAGCTGTTTTTT
TRBV20-1	.	.	TRBJ1-2	CSARVPRENGYTF	TGCAGTGCTAGAGTGCCCAGGGAGAATGGCTACACCTTC
TRBV20-1	.	TRBD1	TRBJ2-7	CSASDDRGRGNEQYF	TGCAGTGCTAGTGATGACAGGGGGCGCGGGAACGAGCAGTACTTC
TRBV9	.	TRBD2	TRBJ2-1	CASSSRSGTPSYNEQFF	TGTGCCAGCAGCTCCCGTAGCGGGACCCCCTCCTACAATGAGCAGTTCTTC
TRBV11-2	few	.	TRBJ2-1	CASSRGHNEQFF	TGTGCCAGCAGCCGTGGGCACAATGAGCAGTTCTTC
TRBV20-1	.	.	TRBJ2-6	CSPLTVGANVLTF	TGCAGTCCACTTACGGTTGGGGCCAACGTCCTGACTTTC
TRBV27	.	TRBD2	TRBJ2-1	CASSPPGLAAPVYSEQFF	TGTGCCAGCAGTCCCCCCGGACTAGCGGCGCCCGTTTACAGTGAGCAGTTCTTC
TRBV3-1	.	.	TRBJ1-2	CASSFIDTSYGYGYTF	TGTGCCAGCAGCTTTATCGACACATCGTACGGTTATGGCTACACCTTC
TRBV20-1	.	.	TRBJ2-6	CSARDIGPGANVLTF	TGCAGTGCTAGAGATATCGGGCCGGGGGCCAACGTCCTGACTTTC
TRBV3-1	.	.	TRBJ2-1	CASRPRSGGAGVEQFF	TGTGCCAGCAGGCCAAGAAGTGGCGGGGCCGGAGTTGAGCAGTTCTTC
TRBV10-3	.	.	TRBJ2-3	CAIEASPSTDTQYF	TGTGCCATCGAGGCTAGTCCTAGCACAGATACGCAGTATTTT
TRBV7-6	.	TRBD2	TRBJ2-7	CASSLLGSGTGEQYF	TGTGCCAGCAGCTTATTGGGGAGCGGGACGGGCGAGCAGTACTTC
TRBV12-3/TRBV12-4	.	.	TRBJ2-7	CASSPRSYNEQYF	TGTGCCAGCAGCCCTCGGTCCTACAATGAGCAGTACTTC
TRBV12-3/TRBV12-4	.	.	TRBJ2-2	CASRRTNTGELFF	TGTGCCAGCAGGAGGACTAACACCGGGGAGCTGTTTTTT
TRBV20-1	once	TRBD2	TRBJ2-1	CSGTSGSNEQFF	TGCAGCGGGACTAGCGGGAGCAATGAGCAGTTCTTC
TRBV7-6	.	.	TRBJ1-6	CASSPLTGTKISNSPLHF	TGTGCCAGCAGCCCGCTTACCGGGACAAAAATAAGCAATTCACCCCTCCACTTT
TRBV6-2/TRBV6-3	.	TRBD2	TRBJ2-7	CASRMLAGGSYEQYF	TGTGCCAGCAGGATGCTAGCGGGAGGCTCCTACGAGCAGTACTTC
TRBV27	few	.	TRBJ1-2	CASSFEGSDGYTF	TGTGCCAGCAGTTTCGAGGGGAGCGATGGCTACACCTTC
TRBV18	once	.	TRBJ2-7	CAGSLKAGPHSYEQYF	TGTGCCGGCTCACTCAAAGCGGGTCCCCACTCCTACGAGCAGTACTTC
TRBV6-5	once	.	TRBJ2-7	CASSPVRAADEQYF	TGTGCCAGCAGCCCAGTTCGGGCAGCCGATGAGCAGTACTTC
TRBV27	once	TRBD1	TRBJ1-1	CASRQQGANTEAFF	TGTGCCAGCAGACAACAGGGGGCGAACACTGAAGCTTTCTTT
TRBV6-1	many	.	TRBJ2-3	CASSELDRGRYAYF	TGTGCCAGCAGTGAACTAGATCGGGGCAGATACGCGTATTTT
TRBV27	.	TRBD2	TRBJ2-7	CASSLERLAATYEQYF	TGTGCCAGCAGTCTCGAAAGACTAGCGGCCACCTACGAGCAGTACTTC
TRBV9	.	TRBD2	TRBJ2-5	CASSVGTSGLQETQYF	TGTGCCAGCAGCGTGGGGACTAGCGGACTCCAAGAGACCCAGTACTTC
TRBV2	.	TRBD1	TRBJ2-7	CASSEEGTGISEQYF	TGTGCCAGCAGTGAAGAAGGGACAGGGATATCCGAGCAGTACTTC
TRBV7-2	.	.	TRBJ1-1	CASSLRTVKRAFF	TGTGCCAGCAGCCTTCGGACGGTGAAGAGGGCTTTCTTT
TRBV20-1	few	TRBD2	TRBJ2-3	CSAESSLAGPRYAYF	TGCAGTGCCGAATCGAGTCTAGCGGGACCCAGATACGCGTATTTT
TRBV6-1	.	.	TRBJ1-5	CASSPRDTPLHF	TGTGCCAGCAGTCCCCGGGACACCCCTTTGCATTTT
TRBV20-1	few	TRBD1	TRBJ2-1	CSASARDRVYNEQFF	TGCAGTGCTAGTGCCCGGGACAGGGTGTACAATGAGCAGTTCTTC
TRBV5-5	.	.	TRBJ1-1	CASSLVITGTGNTEAFF	TGTGCCAGCAGCTTGGTAATTACCGGGACGGGAAACACTGAAGCTTTCTTT
TRBV9	.	.	TRBJ1-6	CASSVNEDGSSIPHF	TGTGCCAGCAGCGTCAACGAGGACGGATCTAGCATCCCCCACTTT
TRBV27	few	.	TRBJ1-2	CASSPVPYLDGYTF	TGTGCCAGCAGTCCCGTCCCTTACTTGGATGGCTACACCTTC
TRBV12-3/TRBV12-4	.	TRBD2	TRBJ2-3	CASSSRLAGAASADTQYF	TGTGCCAGCAGTAGTCGACTAGCGGGCGCGGCTAGCGCAGATACGCAGTATTTT
TRBV2	.	TRBD1	TRBJ2-1	CASSDDRGFNEQFF	TGTGCCAGCAGTGACGACAGGGGATTCAATGAGCAGTTCTTC
TRBV12-3/TRBV12-4	.	.	TRBJ1-1	CASSSRSLTEAFF	TGTGCCAGCAGTTCCCGGAGTCTCACTGAAGCTTTCTTT
TRBV5-1	few	TRBD1	TRBJ2-5	CASSLVGTAQETQYF	TGCGCCAGCAGCTTAGTAGGGACAGCCCAAGAGACCCAGTACTTC
TRBV7-8	few	TRBD2	TRBJ2-7	CASSLAMWGGPYEQYF	TGTGCCAGCAGCTTAGCGATGTGGGGGGGTCCCTACGAGCAGTACTTC
TRBV3-1	.	.	TRBJ2-4	CASSQGPRAGLAKNIQYF	TGTGCCAGCAGCCAAGGGCCCCGCGCGGGGTTAGCCAAAAACATTCAGTACTTC
TRBV29-1	.	.	TRBJ1-1	CSVNRGNYTEAFF	TGCAGCGTCAACCGGGGCAATTACACTGAAGCTTTCTTT